This is a list of T cell receptor beta chains from one sample in a study of type 1 and type 2 diabetes patients. Via MiXCR, TCRdb re-called the multiplex PCR reads, giving one row per CDR3 protein. The data hold fewer than 350,000 distinct CDR3 sequences, with roughly 48% observed a single time. Specimen: peripheral blood mononuclear cells (PBMCs). The receptor set was obtained from a man aged 18 to 29 with type 2 diabetes. Both conserved end residues are part of each CDR3. A D gene is named only where the DNA matches it firmly. The listing skips clone size in some rows; elsewhere it reads once, few, many or a size class.

cdr3_length j_call v_call d_call clone_size cdr3_nt cdr3_aa
14 TRBJ2-2 TRBV6-5 NA NA TGTGCCAGCAGTTACGCTGGGCGACCCGGGGAGCTGTTTTTT CASSYAGRPGELFF
13 TRBJ1-2 TRBV2 NA many TGTGCCAGCAGTGAAACCGGCGACTATGGCTACACCTTC CASSETGDYGYTF
11 TRBJ1-2 TRBV29-1 NA NA TGCAGCGTCGAGACGTATGGTGGCTACACCTTC CSVETYGGYTF
18 TRBJ2-7 TRBV15 TRBD1 NA TGTGCCACCAGCAGAGTCCCTATATGGGCAGGGGGCCCTTACGAGCAGTACTTC CATSRVPIWAGGPYEQYF
16 TRBJ2-5 TRBV13 NA few TGTGCCAGCAGCTTACTTAGCGCGGGGCTGGAAGAGACCCAGTACTTC CASSLLSAGLEETQYF
13 TRBJ1-1 TRBV7-9 NA NA TGTGCCAGCAGCTTAGACTCGGACACTGAAGCTTTCTTT CASSLDSDTEAFF
18 TRBJ2-3 TRBV15 NA few TGTGCCACCAGCACGCTGTGGGGGGTTTCGGAAAGCACAGATACGCAGTATTTT CATSTLWGVSESTDTQYF
14 TRBJ2-1 TRBV7-8 NA NA TGTGCCAGCAGCTTAGGTTCCGCCCAACCCTCTCGGGTCTTC CASSLGSAQPSRVF
14 TRBJ1-2 TRBV12-3/TRBV12-4 NA few TGTGCCAGTCAAAAGGGGGGACGGGTTTATGGCTACACCTTC CASQKGGRVYGYTF
14 TRBJ1-4 TRBV20-1 NA NA TGCAGTGGGTCAGGGGCCCTTACTAATGAAAAACTGTTTTTT CSGSGALTNEKLFF
14 TRBJ1-6 TRBV24-1 NA NA TGTGCCACCAGTGCCGGGAAAATTAATTCACCCCTCCACTTT CATSAGKINSPLHF
14 TRBJ2-7 TRBV5-1 NA NA TGCGCCAGCCGCTTGGTAGGGTCGACCTACGAGCAGTACTTC CASRLVGSTYEQYF
14 TRBJ1-6 TRBV15 NA NA TGTGCCACCAGCAGAGATGGTGAGGGGGCACCCCTCCACTTT CATSRDGEGAPLHF
14 TRBJ2-1 TRBV28 TRBD2 NA TGTGCCAGCAGTGAGCGGGAGGATTACAATGAGCAGTTCTTC CASSEREDYNEQFF
13 TRBJ2-7 TRBV30 TRBD1 many TGTGCCTGGAGATGGACAGGGGAATACGAGCAGTACTTC CAWRWTGEYEQYF
18 TRBJ1-4 TRBV14 NA few TGTGCCAGCAGCCAAGATCTTGCGGACGCTACAACTAATGAAAAACTGTTTTTT CASSQDLADATTNEKLFF
14 TRBJ1-2 TRBV9 TRBD1 few TGTGCCAGCAGCGTAACAGGGGGAGGAGGTGGCTACACCTTC CASSVTGGGGGYTF
12 TRBJ2-5 TRBV29-1 TRBD1 few TGCAGCGCAGAGGGACAGGGTGAGACCCAGTACTTC CSAEGQGETQYF
14 TRBJ1-1 TRBV27 NA NA TGTGCCAGCAGTTTCCGGGGGCCGCTCGTTGTAGCTTTCTTT CASSFRGPLVVAFF
14 TRBJ2-7 TRBV6-5 NA NA TGTGCAAGCACCGTCGGGGGCCCTTACGACGAGCAGTACTTC CASTVGGPYDEQYF
15 TRBJ1-4 TRBV15 NA few TGTGCCACCAGCAGAGTGGGAAAGGCTAATGAAAAACTGTTTTTT CATSRVGKANEKLFF
14 TRBJ2-7 TRBV19 NA NA TGTGCCAGTACGCACGGAGGGGGTTTGGACGAGCAGTACTTC CASTHGGGLDEQYF
13 TRBJ2-7 TRBV2 TRBD1 NA TGTGCCAGGAAACAGACAGGGGCCTACGAGCAGTACTTC CARKQTGAYEQYF
16 TRBJ1-1 TRBV7-2 NA NA TGTGCCAGCAGCTTAATACAATCCCGGGGGAACACTGAAGCTTTCTTT CASSLIQSRGNTEAFF
15 TRBJ1-1 TRBV28 TRBD1 NA TGTGCCAGCAGCCATATGGGACAGGGGTTCACTGAAGCTTTCTTT CASSHMGQGFTEAFF
13 TRBJ1-2 TRBV20-1 NA NA TGCAGTGCTCCGGGGCGGGGCAACTATGGCTACACCTTC CSAPGRGNYGYTF
13 TRBJ1-1 TRBV10-3 NA NA TGTGCCAGCAGTGAGGGGGGCGTGACTGAAGCTTTCTTT CASSEGGVTEAFF
13 TRBJ2-3 TRBV7-3 TRBD2 NA TGTGCCAGCAGCGTCGAGTCTAGCGGCACGCAGTATTTT CASSVESSGTQYF
14 TRBJ1-2 TRBV7-2 TRBD1 NA TGTGCCAGCAGGACCGAGGGACAGGGGACGCGCTACACCTTC CASRTEGQGTRYTF
14 TRBJ2-6 TRBV7-9 NA NA TGTGCCAGCAGCCCGTCAGGCCGGGCCAACGTCCTGACTTTC CASSPSGRANVLTF
14 TRBJ2-1 TRBV4-2 NA NA TGTGCCAGCAGCCGAAGGGGTATTTTAAGTGAGCAGTTCTTC CASSRRGILSEQFF
13 TRBJ2-3 TRBV20-1 NA few TGCAGTGCGTCAACTCCCCTCAGAGATACGCAGTATTTT CSASTPLRDTQYF
19 TRBJ1-5 TRBV7-2 NA few TGTGCCAGCAGCTTAGTTGTGGCCAGGGCCGTGGTCGTTCGTCAGCCCCAGCATTTT CASSLVVARAVVVRQPQHF
13 TRBJ2-1 TRBV2 NA few TGTGCCAGCAGCCGCCGTCTAGCGAATGAGCAGTTCTTC CASSRRLANEQFF
13 TRBJ2-5 TRBV6-5 TRBD1 once TGTGCCATCAGTGACAGGGTTTCGGAGACCCAGTACTTC CAISDRVSETQYF
10 TRBJ2-7 TRBV2 NA many TGTGCCAGCAGCCATTACGAGCAGTACTTC CASSHYEQYF
14 TRBJ2-7 TRBV7-9 TRBD1 NA TGTGCCAGCAGCCCGTATACAGGGGTCTACGAGCAGTACTTC CASSPYTGVYEQYF
15 TRBJ2-7 TRBV12-3/TRBV12-4 TRBD1 NA TGTGCCAGCAGTTTTTCGGGACAGGGATCCTACGAGCAGTACTTC CASSFSGQGSYEQYF
12 TRBJ2-2 TRBV6-4 NA NA TGTGCCAGCAGCTCGGCAGCCGGGGAGCTGTTTTTT CASSSAAGELFF
14 TRBJ1-6 TRBV13 NA once TGCGCCAGCAGCGGGGTGGGCTGGGGTTCACCCCTCCACTTT CASSGVGWGSPLHF
13 TRBJ1-2 TRBV15 NA NA TGTGCCACCAGCCTGGGGGTAGACTATGGCTACACCTTC CATSLGVDYGYTF
12 TRBJ1-2 TRBV29-1 NA few TGCAGCGTTGAATGGGGTTCCGGGACCTACACCTTC CSVEWGSGTYTF
10 TRBJ2-1 TRBV20-1 NA NA TGCAGTGCTGCATACAATGAGCAGTTCTTC CSAAYNEQFF
15 TRBJ2-7 TRBV6-5 TRBD2 few TGTGCCAGCAATTCGCGAACTAGCGGGACCTACGAGCAGTACTTC CASNSRTSGTYEQYF
16 TRBJ1-6 TRBV7-2 NA few TGTGCCAGCAGCTTATGGGGTGGCAGCGAGAATTCACCCCTCCACTTT CASSLWGGSENSPLHF
17 TRBJ1-4 TRBV19 NA NA TGTGCCAGTAGTCCGCCTGTAGGAGGGGTAACTAATGAAAAACTGTTTTTT CASSPPVGGVTNEKLFF
12 TRBJ1-2 TRBV10-2 NA NA TGCGCCAGCAATTCAGATAACTATGGCTACACCTTC CASNSDNYGYTF
14 TRBJ1-5 TRBV30 NA NA TGTGCCTGGAGTGTTGGAGGAAGCAATCAGCCCCAGCATTTT CAWSVGGSNQPQHF
20 TRBJ1-1 TRBV6-1 NA NA TGTGCCAGCAGAGGCCCTAGGCCCGATCAAGAGGCCGTCATGAACACTGAAGCTTTCTTT CASRGPRPDQEAVMNTEAFF
15 TRBJ1-2 TRBV7-9 NA NA TGTGCCAGCAGCTTACAGAACAACCCTAACTATGGCTACACCTTC CASSLQNNPNYGYTF
11 TRBJ2-7 TRBV30 NA NA TGTGCCTGGAGTCGGGTCTACGAGCAGTACTTC CAWSRVYEQYF
14 TRBJ2-3 TRBV7-2 NA NA TGTGCCAGCAGTCTAGCGGGACAGGGAAGCCGAAAGTATTTT CASSLAGQGSRKYF
14 TRBJ2-5 TRBV28 NA NA TGTGCCAGCAGCGCTTTGGGATTTGGAGAGACCCAGTACTTC CASSALGFGETQYF
14 TRBJ1-2 TRBV14 NA NA TGTGCCAGCAGCCAAGCCGGATGGGGACGGGGCTACACCTTC CASSQAGWGRGYTF
16 TRBJ2-7 TRBV6-1 NA NA TGTGCCAGCAGTGAAGTGGGACCCCTGAAAGTCCACGAGCAGTACTTC CASSEVGPLKVHEQYF
16 TRBJ2-5 TRBV30 TRBD1 NA TGTGCCTGGTCGACCCCCGGGACAGTAATCCGGGAGACCCAGTACTTC CAWSTPGTVIRETQYF
13 TRBJ1-6 TRBV2 TRBD1 few TGTGCCAGCACCGGGACAGAAAGTTCACCCCTCCACTTT CASTGTESSPLHF
12 TRBJ2-2 TRBV25-1 NA once TGTGCCAGCAGTGAATCGGGCGGGGAGCTGTTTTTT CASSESGGELFF
11 TRBJ2-7 TRBV30 NA NA TGTGCCTGGACCACAGGGAGAGAGCAGTACTTC CAWTTGREQYF
17 TRBJ2-3 TRBV7-8 NA NA TGTGCCAGCAGCTTTCACCCGCCAGGGGATGGCACAGATACGCAGTATTTT CASSFHPPGDGTDTQYF